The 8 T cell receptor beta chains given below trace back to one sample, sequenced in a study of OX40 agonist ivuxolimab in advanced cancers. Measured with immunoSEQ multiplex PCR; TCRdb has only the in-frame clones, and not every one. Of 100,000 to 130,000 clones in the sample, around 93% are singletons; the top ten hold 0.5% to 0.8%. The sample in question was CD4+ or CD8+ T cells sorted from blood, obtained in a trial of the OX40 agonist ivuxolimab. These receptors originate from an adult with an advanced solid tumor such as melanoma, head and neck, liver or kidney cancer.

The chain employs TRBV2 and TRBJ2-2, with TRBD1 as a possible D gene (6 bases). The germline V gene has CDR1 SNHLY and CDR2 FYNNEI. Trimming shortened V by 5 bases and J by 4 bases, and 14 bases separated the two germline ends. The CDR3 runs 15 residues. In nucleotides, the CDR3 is TGTGCCAGCAGTCCACAGGGCAGGGGCACCGGGGAGCTGTTTTTT. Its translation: CASSPQGRGTGELFF.

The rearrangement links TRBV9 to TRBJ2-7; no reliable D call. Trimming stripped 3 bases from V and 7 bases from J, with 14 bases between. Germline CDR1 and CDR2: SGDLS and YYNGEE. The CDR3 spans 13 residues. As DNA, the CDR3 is TGTGCCAGCAGCGGTACACCCTTCGGGGAGCAGTACTTC. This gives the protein CASSGTPFGEQYF.

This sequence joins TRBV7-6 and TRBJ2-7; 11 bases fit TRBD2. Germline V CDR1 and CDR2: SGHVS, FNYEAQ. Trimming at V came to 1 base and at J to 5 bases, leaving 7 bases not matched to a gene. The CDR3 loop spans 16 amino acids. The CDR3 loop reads CASSLVTSGRLHEQYF. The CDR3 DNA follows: TGTGCCAGCAGCTTAGTCACTAGCGGGAGACTCCACGAGCAGTACTTC.

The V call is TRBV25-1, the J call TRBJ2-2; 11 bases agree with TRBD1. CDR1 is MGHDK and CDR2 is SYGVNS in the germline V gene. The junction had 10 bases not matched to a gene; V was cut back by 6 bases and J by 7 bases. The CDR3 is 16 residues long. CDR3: CASRRDRGGAIGELFF. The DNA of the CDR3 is TGTGCCAGCAGGAGGGACAGGGGGGGAGCTATCGGGGAGCTGTTTTTT.

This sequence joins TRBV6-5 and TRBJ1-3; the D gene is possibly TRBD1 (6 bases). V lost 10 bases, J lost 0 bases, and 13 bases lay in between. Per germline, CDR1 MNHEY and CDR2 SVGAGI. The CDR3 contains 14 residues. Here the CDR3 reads CATKDRPSGNTIYF. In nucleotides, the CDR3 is TGTGCCACGAAGGACAGACCCTCTGGAAACACCATATATTTT.

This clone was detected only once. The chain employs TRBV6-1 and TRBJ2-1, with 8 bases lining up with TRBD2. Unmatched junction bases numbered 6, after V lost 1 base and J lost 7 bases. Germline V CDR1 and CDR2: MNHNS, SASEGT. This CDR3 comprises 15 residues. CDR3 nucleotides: TGTGCCAGCAGTGAAGGAGGCGGGAGGTGGAATGAGCAGTTCTTC. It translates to CASSEGGGRWNEQFF.

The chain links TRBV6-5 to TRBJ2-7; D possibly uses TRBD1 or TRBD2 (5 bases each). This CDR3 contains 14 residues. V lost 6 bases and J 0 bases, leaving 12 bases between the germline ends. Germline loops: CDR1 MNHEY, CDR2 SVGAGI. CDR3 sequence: CASRGRGPSYEQYF. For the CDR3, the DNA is TGTGCCAGCAGGGGGCGCGGGCCCTCCTACGAGCAGTACTTC.

Here the CDR3 DNA reads TGTGCCAGCAGCTTGTCTCTAGCGGCCATCACAGATACGCAGTATTTT. It is translated as CASSLSLAAITDTQYF. The genes are TRBV5-4 and TRBJ2-3; TRBD2 matches 7 bases. The CDR3 consists of 16 residues. Germline CDR1 and CDR2: SGHNT and YYREEE (reference sequence). The V segment lost 1 base and the J segment 2 bases; nucleotides outside the gene matches: 7.